This T cell receptor (beta chain) was captured in a study of T-cell reconstitution after alpha-beta-depleted transplantation in children. Study conclusions and caveats: Surviving recipient T cells and intrathymic progenitors accounted for some patients' high TCRbeta diversity at day 60.

The CDR3 sequence is 14 residues long. V dropped 2 bases and J dropped 0; count of bases not matched to a gene: 2. The germline gives CDR1 DFQATT, CDR2 SNEGSKA (reference sequence). For this clonotype: Its specificity is not known.

A TCRbeta library incorporating unique molecular identifiers was prepared. MiXCR was run by TCRdb on the PCR reads, yielding one entry per CDR3 protein. This sample carries about 980,000 distinct CDR3 sequences, under 30% of them seen once, and the ten largest clones take about 28%. The V call is TRBV20-1, the J call TRBJ2-3; 7 bases match TRBD2. The input for sequencing was PBMCs, mostly from graft donor cells, taken 360 days after TCRalphabeta/CD19-depleted stem cell transplant. The sequence was obtained from a boy under three years old who had a stem cell transplant for SCID, so the T cells may come from the graft donor. The CDR3 spells CSARPGGSTDTQYF. Written as DNA, the CDR3 is TGCAGTGCTAGACCGGGGGGAAGCACAGATACGCAGTATTTT.